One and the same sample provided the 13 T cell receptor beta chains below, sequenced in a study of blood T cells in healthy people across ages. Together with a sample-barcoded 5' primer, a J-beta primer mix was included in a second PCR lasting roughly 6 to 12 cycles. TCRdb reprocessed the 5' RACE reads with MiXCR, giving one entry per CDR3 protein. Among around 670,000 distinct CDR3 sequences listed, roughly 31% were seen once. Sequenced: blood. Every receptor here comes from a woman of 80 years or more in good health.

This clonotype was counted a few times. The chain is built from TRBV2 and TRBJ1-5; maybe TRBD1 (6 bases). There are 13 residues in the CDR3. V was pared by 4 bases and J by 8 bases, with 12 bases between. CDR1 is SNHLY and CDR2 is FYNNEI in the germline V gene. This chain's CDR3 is CASSGGRAEPQHF. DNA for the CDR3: TGTGCCAGCAGTGGGGGGCGGGCCGAGCCCCAGCATTTT.

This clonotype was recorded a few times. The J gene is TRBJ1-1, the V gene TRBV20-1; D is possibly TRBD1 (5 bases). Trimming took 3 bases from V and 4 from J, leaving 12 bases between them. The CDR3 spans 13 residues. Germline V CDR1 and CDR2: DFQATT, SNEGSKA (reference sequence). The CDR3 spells CSASLGRTTEAFF. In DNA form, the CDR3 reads TGCAGTGCTAGCCTGGGGCGGACCACTGAAGCTTTCTTT.

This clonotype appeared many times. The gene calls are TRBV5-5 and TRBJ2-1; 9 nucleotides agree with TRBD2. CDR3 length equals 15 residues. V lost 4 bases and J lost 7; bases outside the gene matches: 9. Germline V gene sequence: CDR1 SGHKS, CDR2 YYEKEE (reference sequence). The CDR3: CASSPIAGVVNEQFF. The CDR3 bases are TGTGCCAGCAGCCCCATAGCGGGGGTGGTGAATGAGCAGTTCTTC.

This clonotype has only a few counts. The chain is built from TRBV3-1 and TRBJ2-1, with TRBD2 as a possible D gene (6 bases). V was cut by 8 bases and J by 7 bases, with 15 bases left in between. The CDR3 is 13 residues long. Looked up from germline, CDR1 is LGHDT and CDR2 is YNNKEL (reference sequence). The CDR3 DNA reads TGTGCCAGCGAGGGAGGCGCGGGGAATGAGCAGTTCTTC. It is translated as CASEGGAGNEQFF.

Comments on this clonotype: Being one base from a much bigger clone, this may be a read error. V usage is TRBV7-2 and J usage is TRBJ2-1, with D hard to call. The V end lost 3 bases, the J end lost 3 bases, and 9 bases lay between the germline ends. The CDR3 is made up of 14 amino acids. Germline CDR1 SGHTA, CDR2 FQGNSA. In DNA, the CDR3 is TGTGCCAGCAGCTTCAATCCCAGCTACAATGAGCAGTTCTTC. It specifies CASSFNPSYNEQFF. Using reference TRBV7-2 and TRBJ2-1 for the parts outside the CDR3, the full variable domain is GAGVSQSPSNKVTEKGKDVELRCDPISGHTALYWYRQSLGQGLEFLIYFQGNSAPDKSGLPSDRFSAERTGGSVSTLTIQRTQQEDSAVYLCASSFNPSYNEQFFGPGTRLTVL.

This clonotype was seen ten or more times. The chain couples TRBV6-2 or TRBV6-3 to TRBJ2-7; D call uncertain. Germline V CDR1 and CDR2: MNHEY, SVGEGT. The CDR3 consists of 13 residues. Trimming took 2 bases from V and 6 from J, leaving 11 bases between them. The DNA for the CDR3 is TGTGCCAGCAGTTACAACTTCCCAAGCGAGCAGTACTTC. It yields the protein CASSYNFPSEQYF.

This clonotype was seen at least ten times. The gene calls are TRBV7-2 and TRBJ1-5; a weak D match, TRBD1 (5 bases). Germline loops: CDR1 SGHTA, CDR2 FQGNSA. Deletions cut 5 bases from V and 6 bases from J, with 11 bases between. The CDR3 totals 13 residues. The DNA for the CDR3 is TGTGCCAGCAGCGGGGGGAGGGGTCAGCCCCAGCATTTT. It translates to CASSGGRGQPQHF.

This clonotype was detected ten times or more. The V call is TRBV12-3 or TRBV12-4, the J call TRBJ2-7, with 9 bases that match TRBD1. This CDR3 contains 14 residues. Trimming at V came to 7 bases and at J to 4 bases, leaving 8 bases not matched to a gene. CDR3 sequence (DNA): TGTGCCAGCAAAAACACAGGGGGCGGTTACGAGCAGTACTTC. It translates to CASKNTGGGYEQYF.

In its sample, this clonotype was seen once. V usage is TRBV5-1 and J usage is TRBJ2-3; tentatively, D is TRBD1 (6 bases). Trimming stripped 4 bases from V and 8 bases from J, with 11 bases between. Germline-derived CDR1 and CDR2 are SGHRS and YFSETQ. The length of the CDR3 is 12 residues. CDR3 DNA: TGCGCCAGCAGCCCCGTCAGGGGTACGCAGTATTTT. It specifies CASSPVRGTQYF. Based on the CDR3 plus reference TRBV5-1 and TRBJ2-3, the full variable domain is KAGVTQTPRYLIKTRGQQVTLSCSPISGHRSVSWYQQTPGQGLQFLFEYFSETQRNKGNFPGRFSGRQFSNSRSEMNVSTLELGDSALYLCASSPVRGTQYFGPGTRLTVL.

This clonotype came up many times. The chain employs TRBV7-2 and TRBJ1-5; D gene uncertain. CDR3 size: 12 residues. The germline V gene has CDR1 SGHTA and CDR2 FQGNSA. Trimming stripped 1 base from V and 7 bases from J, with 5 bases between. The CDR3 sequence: CASSLGAQPQHF. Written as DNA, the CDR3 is TGTGCCAGCAGCTTAGGGGCCCAGCCCCAGCATTTT.

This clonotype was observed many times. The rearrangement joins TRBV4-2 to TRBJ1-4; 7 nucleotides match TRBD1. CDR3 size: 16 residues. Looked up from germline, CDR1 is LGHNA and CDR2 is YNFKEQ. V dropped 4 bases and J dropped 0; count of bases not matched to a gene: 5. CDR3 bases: TGTGCCAGCAGCCGGACTGGGACAGCAACTAATGAAAAACTGTTTTTT. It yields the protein CASSRTGTATNEKLFF.

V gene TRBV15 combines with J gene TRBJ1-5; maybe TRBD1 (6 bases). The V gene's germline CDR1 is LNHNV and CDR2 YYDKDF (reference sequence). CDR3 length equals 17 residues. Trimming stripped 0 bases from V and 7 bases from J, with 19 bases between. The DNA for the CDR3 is TGTGCCACCAGCAGAGATCGGGGCAGGGGAGGGCGACAGCCCCAGCATTTT. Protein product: CATSRDRGRGGRQPQHF.

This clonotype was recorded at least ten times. The CDR3 sequence: CASSEPGQNYGYTF. CDR3 sequence (DNA): TGCGCCAGCAGCGAACCGGGACAGAACTATGGCTACACCTTC. The chain employs TRBV5-1 and TRBJ1-2; 7 bases agree with TRBD1. Germline V CDR1 and CDR2: SGHRS, YFSETQ. With 4 bases clipped from V and 2 bases from J, the junction kept 5 bases outside the gene matches. The length of the CDR3 is 14 residues.